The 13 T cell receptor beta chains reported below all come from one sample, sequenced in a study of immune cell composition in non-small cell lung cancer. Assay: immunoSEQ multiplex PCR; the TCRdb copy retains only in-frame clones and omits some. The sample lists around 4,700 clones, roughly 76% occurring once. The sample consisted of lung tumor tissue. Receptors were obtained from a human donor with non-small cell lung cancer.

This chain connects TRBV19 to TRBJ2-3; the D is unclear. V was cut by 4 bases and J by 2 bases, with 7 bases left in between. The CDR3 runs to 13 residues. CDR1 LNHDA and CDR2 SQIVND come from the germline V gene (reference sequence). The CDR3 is CASSSADTDTQYF. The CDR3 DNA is TGTGCCAGTAGTAGTGCGGACACAGATACGCAGTATTTT.

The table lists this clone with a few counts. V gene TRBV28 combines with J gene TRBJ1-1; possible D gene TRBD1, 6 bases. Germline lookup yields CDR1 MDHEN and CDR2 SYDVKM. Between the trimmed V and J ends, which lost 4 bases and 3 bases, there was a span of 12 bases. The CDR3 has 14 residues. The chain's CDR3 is CASSWGGLYTEAFF. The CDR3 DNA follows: TGTGCCAGCAGTTGGGGGGGCCTTTACACTGAAGCTTTCTTT. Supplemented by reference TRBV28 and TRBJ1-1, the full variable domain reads DVKVTQSSRYLVKRTGEKVFLECVQDMDHENMFWYRQDPGLGLRLIYFSYDVKMKEKGDIPEGYSVSREKKERFSLILESASTNQTSMYLCASSWGGLYTEAFFGQGTRLTVV.

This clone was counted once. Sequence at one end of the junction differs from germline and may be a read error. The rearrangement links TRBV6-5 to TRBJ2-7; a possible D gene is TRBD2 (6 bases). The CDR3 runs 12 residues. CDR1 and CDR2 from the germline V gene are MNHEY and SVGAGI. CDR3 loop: CASSSTGLLRVF. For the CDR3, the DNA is TGTGCCAGCAGTTCCACCGGACTACTCAGAGTTTTC.

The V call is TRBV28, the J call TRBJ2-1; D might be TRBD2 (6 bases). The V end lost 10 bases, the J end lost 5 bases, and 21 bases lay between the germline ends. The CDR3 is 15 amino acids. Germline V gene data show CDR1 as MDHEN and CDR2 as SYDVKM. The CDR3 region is CATPISAGTNNEQFF. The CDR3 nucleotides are TGTGCCACCCCAATAAGTGCGGGAACCAACAATGAGCAGTTCTTC.

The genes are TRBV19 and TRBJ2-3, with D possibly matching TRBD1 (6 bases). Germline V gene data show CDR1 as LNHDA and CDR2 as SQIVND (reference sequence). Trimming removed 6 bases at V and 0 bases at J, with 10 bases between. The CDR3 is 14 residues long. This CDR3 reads CASRQGSSTDTQYF. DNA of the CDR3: TGTGCCAGTAGACAGGGCTCTAGCACAGATACGCAGTATTTT.

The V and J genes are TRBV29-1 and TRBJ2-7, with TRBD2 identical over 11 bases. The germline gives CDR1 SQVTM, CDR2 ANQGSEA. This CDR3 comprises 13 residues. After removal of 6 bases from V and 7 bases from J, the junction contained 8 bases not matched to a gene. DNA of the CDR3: TGCAGCGTGATAGCGGGAGGGCCGGGGGAGCAGTACTTC. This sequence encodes CSVIAGGPGEQYF.

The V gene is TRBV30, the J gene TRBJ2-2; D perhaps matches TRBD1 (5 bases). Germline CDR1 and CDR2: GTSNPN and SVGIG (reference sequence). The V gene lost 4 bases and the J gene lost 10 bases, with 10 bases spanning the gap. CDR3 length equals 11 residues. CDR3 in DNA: TGTGCCTGGAAGGGGATAAAGGAGCTGTTTTTT. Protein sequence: CAWKGIKELFF.

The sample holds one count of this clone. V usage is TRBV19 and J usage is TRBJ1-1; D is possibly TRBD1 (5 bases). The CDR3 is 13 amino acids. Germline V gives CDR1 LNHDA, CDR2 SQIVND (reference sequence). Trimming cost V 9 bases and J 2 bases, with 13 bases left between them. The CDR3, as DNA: TGTGCCAGCGACAGCGACTCTAACACTGAAGCTTTCTTT. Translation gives CASDSDSNTEAFF.

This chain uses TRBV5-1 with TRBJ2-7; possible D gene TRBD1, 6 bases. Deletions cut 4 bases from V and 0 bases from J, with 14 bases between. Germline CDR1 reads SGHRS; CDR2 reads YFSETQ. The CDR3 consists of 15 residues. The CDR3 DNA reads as TGCGCCAGCAGCCCGACAGGAGGAGACTCCTACGAGCAGTACTTC. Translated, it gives CASSPTGGDSYEQYF.

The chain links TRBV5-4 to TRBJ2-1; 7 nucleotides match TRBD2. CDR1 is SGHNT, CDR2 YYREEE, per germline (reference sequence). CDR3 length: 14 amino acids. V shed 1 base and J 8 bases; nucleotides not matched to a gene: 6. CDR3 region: CASSLIGRRHEQFF. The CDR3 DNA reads TGTGCCAGCAGCTTGATCGGGAGGAGGCATGAGCAGTTCTTC.

Here the CDR3 reads CASSPRQGAWNQPQHF. DNA for the CDR3: TGTGCCAGCAGCCCCAGACAGGGGGCCTGGAATCAGCCCCAGCATTTT. V gene TRBV7-2 combines with J gene TRBJ1-5; 10 nucleotides match TRBD1. There are 16 residues in the CDR3. Germline trimming cut 5 bases from V and 4 bases from J; bases unmatched to any gene: 8. CDR1 is SGHTA, CDR2 FQGNSA, per germline.

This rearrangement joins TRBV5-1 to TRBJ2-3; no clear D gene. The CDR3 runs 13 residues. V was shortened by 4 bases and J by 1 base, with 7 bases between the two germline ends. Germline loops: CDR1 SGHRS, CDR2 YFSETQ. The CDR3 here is CASSPQGTDTQYF. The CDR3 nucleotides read TGCGCCAGCAGCCCGCAGGGCACAGATACGCAGTATTTT. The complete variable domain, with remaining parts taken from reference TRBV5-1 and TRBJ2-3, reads KAGVTQTPRYLIKTRGQQVTLSCSPISGHRSVSWYQQTPGQGLQFLFEYFSETQRNKGNFPGRFSGRQFSNSRSEMNVSTLELGDSALYLCASSPQGTDTQYFGPGTRLTVL.

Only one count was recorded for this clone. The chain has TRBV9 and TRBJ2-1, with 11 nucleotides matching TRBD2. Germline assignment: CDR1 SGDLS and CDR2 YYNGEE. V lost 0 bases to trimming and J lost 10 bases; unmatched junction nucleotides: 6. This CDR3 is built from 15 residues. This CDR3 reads CASSVVTSGSAEQFF. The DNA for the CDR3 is TGTGCCAGCAGCGTAGTCACTAGCGGGAGTGCGGAGCAGTTCTTC.